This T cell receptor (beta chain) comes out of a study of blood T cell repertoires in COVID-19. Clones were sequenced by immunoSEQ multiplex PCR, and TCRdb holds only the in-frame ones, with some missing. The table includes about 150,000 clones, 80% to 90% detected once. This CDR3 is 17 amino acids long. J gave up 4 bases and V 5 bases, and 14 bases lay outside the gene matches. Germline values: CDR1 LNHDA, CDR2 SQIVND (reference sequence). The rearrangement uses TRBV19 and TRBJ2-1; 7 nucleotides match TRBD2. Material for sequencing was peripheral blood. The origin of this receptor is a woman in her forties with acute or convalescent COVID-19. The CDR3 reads CASSPRGGRSRYNEQFF. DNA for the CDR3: TGTGCCAGTAGTCCCCGGGGCGGGAGAAGTCGATACAATGAGCAGTTCTTC.